This passage covers 3 T cell receptor beta chains from one sample sequenced in a study of spatial heterogeneity in lung cancer. MiXCR, run by TCRdb on the 5' RACE reads, gives a single entry per CDR3 protein. The table shows 60,000 to 85,000 distinct CDR3 sequences, with 8% to 9% occurring only once. The time point denotes: blood at routine non-recurrence follow-up after resection. The sequences come from PBMCs, collected at follow-up. Receptors originate from a female donor with early-stage non-small cell lung cancer.

The chain couples TRBV28 to TRBJ1-1; D is ambiguous. The CDR3 spans 15 residues. CDR1 and CDR2 (germline): MDHEN, SYDVKM. The V and J ends lost 4 bases and 5 bases respectively, with 17 bases between them. The CDR3 loop is CASSSSWGRGTEAFF. CDR3 nucleotide sequence: TGTGCCAGCAGTTCTTCCTGGGGTCGAGGGACTGAAGCTTTCTTT.

The rearrangement links TRBV15 to TRBJ2-3; D not certain. Germline V gives CDR1 LNHNV, CDR2 YYDKDF (reference sequence). The CDR3 loop spans 13 amino acids. The V and J ends lost 2 bases and 8 bases respectively, with 11 bases between them. The CDR3: CATSRSLRGTQYF. The CDR3 DNA reads TGTGCCACCAGCAGATCCCTGAGAGGTACGCAGTATTTT.

This clonotype was seen at least ten times. The V call is TRBV11-2, the J call TRBJ1-1; D is uncertain. The CDR3 spans 13 residues. Trimming cost V 6 bases and J 5 bases, with 13 bases left between them. Germline V gives CDR1 SGHAT, CDR2 FQNNGV. The CDR3 here is CASSRFYETEAFF. Written as DNA, the CDR3 is TGTGCCAGCAGTAGGTTTTACGAGACTGAAGCTTTCTTT.